These 32 T cell receptor beta chains were sequenced from one sample in a study of T cells in localized non-small cell lung cancer. The data were produced by immunoSEQ multiplex PCR, yet TCRdb's version contains in-frame clones alone and is incomplete. In the table there are roughly 35,000 clones, 85% to 95% of which are singletons. The sample here was peripheral blood, taken before any cancer treatment. The source is a female donor of 60 years or more with stage I lung adenocarcinoma.

This chain joins TRBV11-1 and TRBJ1-1; D remains ambiguous. Trimming took off 5 bases at V and 1 base at J, with 11 bases between the two ends. In germline, CDR1 is SGHAT, CDR2 FQDESV (reference sequence). The CDR3 runs 14 residues. The CDR3 loop is CASSPRSANTEAFF. The CDR3 DNA follows: TGTGCCAGCAGCCCCCGAAGTGCGAACACTGAAGCTTTCTTT.

This clone has just one count. CDR3 sequence: CASSQGAARSNQPQHF. The CDR3, as DNA: TGTGCCAGCAGCCAAGGGGCAGCCAGGAGCAATCAGCCCCAGCATTTT. The rearrangement uses TRBV7-3 and TRBJ1-5, with D tentatively TRBD1 (5 bases). This CDR3 spans 16 amino acids. V lost 5 bases and J lost 1, with 15 bases in between. Per germline, CDR1 SGHTA and CDR2 FQGTGA.

The V gene is TRBV18, the J gene TRBJ2-2; D not resolved. Trimming removed 3 bases from V and 5 bases from J, with 13 bases in between. CDR3 length: 15 amino acids. CDR1 is KGHSH and CDR2 is LQKENI in the germline V gene. The CDR3 DNA reads as TGTGCCAGCTCACCCGGAGTTGAGGAGACCGGGGAGCTGTTTTTT. Its translation: CASSPGVEETGELFF.

V gene TRBV5-8 combines with J gene TRBJ1-4; D may be TRBD1 (5 bases). Per germline, CDR1 SGHTS and CDR2 YDEGEE. The V and J ends lost 2 bases and 0 bases respectively, with 11 bases between them. CDR3 length equals 16 residues. CDR3 DNA sequence: TGTGCCAGCAGCTTAGGGACCACCTCAACTAATGAAAAACTGTTTTTT. Protein product: CASSLGTTSTNEKLFF.

The rearrangement joins TRBV10-1 to TRBJ2-7; possible D gene TRBD2, 5 bases. Trimming pared 2 bases from V and 2 bases from J, leaving 13 bases between. The CDR3 runs to 15 residues. CDR1 is WNHNN and CDR2 is SYGVQD in the germline V gene (reference sequence). The CDR3 DNA sequence: TGCGCCAGCAGTGAGCAGGCGGGCAACCCCTACGAGCAGTACTTC. It yields the protein CASSEQAGNPYEQYF.

This clone was picked up one time. The chain employs TRBV29-1 and TRBJ2-2; the D gene is possibly TRBD2 (6 bases). The CDR3 totals 14 residues. Germline lookup yields CDR1 SQVTM and CDR2 ANQGSEA. V was trimmed by 8 bases and J by 4 bases, leaving 17 bases between them. CDR3 coding DNA: TGCAGCTGCAGGTCGGGGGAAGGCACCGGGGAGCTGTTTTTT. Protein: CSCRSGEGTGELFF.

V usage is TRBV19 and J usage is TRBJ1-1, with D perhaps TRBD1 (6 bases). The CDR3 has 14 amino acids. Per germline, CDR1 LNHDA and CDR2 SQIVND (reference sequence). V gave up 7 bases and J gave up 9 bases, with 21 bases separating them. This CDR3 reads CASNPGEGLVQAFF. In nucleotides, the CDR3 is TGTGCCAGTAACCCAGGGGAGGGGTTGGTTCAAGCTTTCTTT.

The chain carries TRBV6-5 and TRBJ1-4, with D tentatively TRBD1 (5 bases). This CDR3 has 14 residues. CDR1 and CDR2 from the germline V gene are MNHEY and SVGAGI. Trimming pared 6 bases from V and 8 bases from J, leaving 16 bases between. In DNA, the CDR3 is TGTGCCAGCAGGGACGGGGGAATAGGCGAAAAACTGTTTTTT. As protein: CASRDGGIGEKLFF.

The genes are TRBV7-2 and TRBJ2-6; D is possibly TRBD2 (6 bases). The V gene's germline CDR1 is SGHTA and CDR2 FQGNSA. There are 16 residues in the CDR3. Between the trimmed V and J ends, which lost 3 bases and 2 bases, there was a span of 11 bases. This CDR3 is CASSFQGLPGANVLTF. The CDR3 DNA follows: TGTGCCAGCAGCTTTCAGGGACTGCCTGGGGCCAACGTCCTGACTTTC.

The chain couples TRBV7-2 to TRBJ2-7, with TRBD2 matching over 9 bases. V gave up 5 bases and J gave up 5 bases; unmatched junction bases: 4. Germline V gives CDR1 SGHTA, CDR2 FQGNSA. The CDR3 length is 13 residues. The CDR3 DNA sequence: TGTGCCAGCAGCGCTTCTAGCGGGAACGAGCAGTACGTC. Translating gives CASSASSGNEQYV.

The chain employs TRBV7-6 and TRBJ2-5; D perhaps matches TRBD1 (5 bases). Germline V lookup: CDR1 SGHVS, CDR2 FNYEAQ. Trimming shortened V by 5 bases and J by 5 bases, and 18 bases separated the two germline ends. The CDR3 runs to 15 residues. The CDR3 DNA reads TGTGCCAGCAGCCCCTTGGGTAGAAGGGGTGAGACCCAGTACTTC. Amino acids: CASSPLGRRGETQYF.

This rearrangement joins TRBV30 to TRBJ1-4; 7 bases are shared with TRBD1. Per the germline V gene, CDR1 is GTSNPN and CDR2 is SVGIG (reference sequence). The junction had 4 bases not matched to a gene; V was cut back by 3 bases and J by 0 bases. CDR3 length equals 15 residues. CDR3 nucleotide sequence: TGTGCCTGGAGCGTCGGGACAGCAACTAATGAAAAACTGTTTTTT. Residues: CAWSVGTATNEKLFF.

CDR3 coding DNA: TGTGCCAGCACTGGGCAGGGGATTGGAGAGACCCAGTACTTC. Protein sequence: CASTGQGIGETQYF. The rearrangement uses TRBV6-1 and TRBJ2-5; D possibly corresponds to TRBD1 (6 bases). Looked up from germline, CDR1 is MNHNS and CDR2 is SASEGT. This CDR3 region has 14 residues. The V end was cut by 7 bases, the J end by 4 bases, with 16 bases between.

This chain's CDR3 is CAISSQGAVGNTIYF. CDR3 nucleotide sequence: TGTGCCATCAGCTCACAGGGGGCGGTTGGAAACACCATATATTTT. J is TRBJ1-3 and V is TRBV10-3, with 9 bases that match TRBD1. This CDR3 spans 15 amino acids. Germline V lookup: CDR1 ENHRY, CDR2 SYGVKD. Trimming at V came to 6 bases and at J to 3 bases, leaving 6 bases not matched to a gene.

The chain carries TRBV7-9 and TRBJ1-2, with 7 nucleotides matching TRBD1. The ends lost 0 bases at V and 0 bases at J; junction bases unmatched: 4. The CDR3 loop spans 16 amino acids. Germline CDR1 SEHNR, CDR2 FQNEAQ (reference sequence). The CDR3: CASSLATGRANYGYTF. CDR3 coding DNA: TGTGCCAGCAGCTTAGCGACAGGGAGGGCTAACTATGGCTACACCTTC.

The V and J genes are TRBV11-2 and TRBJ1-2; perhaps TRBD1 as D (5 bases). Looked up from germline, CDR1 is SGHAT and CDR2 is FQNNGV. CDR3 length equals 13 residues. The V end was cut by 2 bases, the J end by 8 bases, with 12 bases between. The CDR3 DNA is TGTGCCAGCAGCTTAAACGCGGGGGTCGGCTACACCTTC. Translation gives CASSLNAGVGYTF.

V usage is TRBV5-6 and J usage is TRBJ1-4; 7 bases align to TRBD1. V was clipped by 1 base and J by 3 bases; unmatched bases: 6. This CDR3 is 16 amino acids long. CDR1 SGHDT and CDR2 YYEEEE come from the germline V gene. The CDR3 coding sequence is TGTGCCAGCAGCTTGTTAGACAGGGCTCCTAATGAAAAACTGTTTTTT. This encodes CASSLLDRAPNEKLFF.

As DNA, the CDR3 is TGTGCCAGCAGTTCCCATAAAGCGGGCGATGAAAAACTGTTTTTT. It codes for CASSSHKAGDEKLFF. The V and J genes are TRBV6-5 and TRBJ1-4; D is uncertain. This CDR3 is built from 15 residues. CDR1 and CDR2 (germline): MNHEY, SVGAGI. The V gene lost 4 bases and the J gene lost 6 bases, with 15 bases spanning the gap.

V and J are TRBV13 and TRBJ2-7; 8 bases align to TRBD1. The trim removed 5 bases at V and 1 base at J, leaving 7 bases unmatched. The germline V gene has CDR1 PRHDT and CDR2 FYEKMQ (reference sequence). This CDR3 has 15 residues. CDR3 sequence reads: CASSTHTGGSYEQYF. In DNA, the CDR3 is TGTGCCAGCAGCACCCATACAGGGGGGTCCTACGAGCAGTACTTC.

The chain combines TRBV7-2 with TRBJ2-4; either TRBD1 or TRBD2 may fit D (5 bases each). Germline values: CDR1 SGHTA, CDR2 FQGNSA. CDR3 length equals 14 residues. The V end was cut by 5 bases, the J end by 0 bases, with 8 bases between. In DNA form, the CDR3 reads TGTGCCAGCAGCACCGGGACAGCCAAAAACATTCAGTACTTC. It encodes CASSTGTAKNIQYF.

CDR3: CASSVGNRDRTSEKLFF. As DNA, the CDR3 is TGTGCCAGCAGCGTGGGAAACCGGGACAGGACATCCGAAAAACTGTTTTTT. This chain joins TRBV5-6 and TRBJ1-4, with 8 bases lining up with TRBD1. CDR3 length: 17 amino acids. Germline-derived CDR1 and CDR2 are SGHDT and YYEEEE. V dropped 4 bases and J dropped 8; count of bases not matched to a gene: 16.

The chain has TRBV19 and TRBJ1-2; TRBD1 matches at 10 bases. This CDR3 is built from 17 residues. The germline CDR1 and CDR2 sequences are LNHDA and SQIVND (reference sequence). J gave up 4 bases and V 0 bases, and 8 bases lay outside the gene matches. The CDR3: CASSIEHRTGGVYGYTF. The DNA of the CDR3 is TGTGCCAGTAGTATAGAACATCGGACAGGGGGAGTCTATGGCTACACCTTC.

This chain uses TRBV5-6 with TRBJ1-6, with D hard to call. CDR3 length: 14 amino acids. Per germline, CDR1 SGHDT and CDR2 YYEEEE. V lost 4 bases and J lost 8, with 13 bases in between. The CDR3 protein is CASSPQQYYSPLHF. The CDR3 DNA is TGTGCCAGCAGCCCCCAGCAGTATTATTCACCCCTCCACTTT.

V gene TRBV7-2 combines with J gene TRBJ2-6, with D perhaps TRBD1 or TRBD2 (6 bases each). Between the trimmed V and J ends, which lost 5 bases and 4 bases, there was a span of 24 bases. Germline values: CDR1 SGHTA, CDR2 FQGNSA. The length of the CDR3 is 19 residues. The CDR3 region has the DNA TGTGCCAGCAGCCCCCGCTCAGGGGCGGGGCTCTTAGGGGCCAACGTCCTGACTTTC. The encoded protein is CASSPRSGAGLLGANVLTF.

This clone was seen only once. The V and J genes are TRBV7-2 and TRBJ2-1, with D uncertain. The CDR3 extends over 15 amino acids. CDR1 is SGHTA, CDR2 FQGNSA, per germline. The ends were cut back, 6 bases at V and 0 bases at J, with 12 bases in the middle. CDR3 amino acids: CASRSSQSSYNEQFF. CDR3 bases: TGTGCCAGCAGGTCCTCCCAGAGCTCCTACAATGAGCAGTTCTTC.

The V gene is TRBV7-6, the J gene TRBJ2-5; TRBD1 matches at 8 bases. Germline values: CDR1 SGHVS, CDR2 FNYEAQ. The CDR3 is 13 residues long. The V segment lost 5 bases and the J segment 5 bases; nucleotides outside the gene matches: 4. The CDR3 region has the DNA TGTGCCAGCAGCCCCGGACAGGGCGAGACCCAGTACTTC. It translates to CASSPGQGETQYF.

The chain combines TRBV12-2 with TRBJ2-3; the listed D gene, TRBD1, was not tested against the DNA. TRBV12-2 is a documented pseudogene. The CDR3 runs 16 residues. CDR3 amino acids: CASRLLYRGVGDTQYF. The DNA for the CDR3 is TGTGCAAGTCGCTTATTATACAGGGGCGTTGGAGATACGCAGTATTTT.

V gene TRBV10-1 combines with J gene TRBJ2-7; no firm D call. This CDR3 is 11 amino acids long. Trimming left V 3 bases short and J 5 bases short, with 5 bases between. CDR1 is WNHNN, CDR2 SYGVQD, per germline (reference sequence). CDR3 sequence (DNA): TGCGCCAGCAGTGACCCCCACGAGCAGTACTTC. It yields the protein CASSDPHEQYF.

This clone was recorded only once. The chain couples TRBV5-6 to TRBJ2-2; 11 bases line up with TRBD1. Germline V CDR1 and CDR2: SGHDT, YYEEEE. This CDR3 is 16 amino acids long. The V and J ends lost 2 bases and 7 bases, in that order; junction bases with no gene match: 7. The CDR3 DNA follows: TGTGCCAGCAGCTTTCGCGGGACAGGGGGTATCGGGGAGCTGTTTTTT. Protein product: CASSFRGTGGIGELFF.

This clone was found once. The chain recombines TRBV28 with TRBJ1-2, with a possible D match to TRBD1 (6 bases). Germline loops: CDR1 MDHEN, CDR2 SYDVKM. The length of the CDR3 is 17 residues. V lost 1 base and J 2 bases, leaving 17 bases between the germline ends. This chain's CDR3 is CASSLFSRGAGNYGYTF. CDR3 coding DNA: TGTGCCAGCAGTTTATTTTCTCGGGGGGCGGGAAACTATGGCTACACCTTC.

The V gene is TRBV9, the J gene TRBJ2-3; no firm D call. Germline lookup yields CDR1 SGDLS and CDR2 YYNGEE. V was cut by 0 bases and J by 3 bases, with 5 bases left in between. The CDR3 runs 13 residues. Here the CDR3 DNA reads TGTGCCAGCAGCGTAGTCGGGACAGATACGCAGTATTTT. Protein product: CASSVVGTDTQYF. The full variable domain, with the rest looked up from reference TRBV9 and TRBJ2-3, is DSGVTQTPKHLITATGQRVTLRCSPRSGDLSVYWYQQSLDQGLQFLIQYYNGEERAKGNILERFSAQQFPDLHSELNLSSLELGDSALYFCASSVVGTDTQYFGPGTRLTVL.

The chain uses TRBV5-6 and TRBJ2-6; the D is unclear. Germline V lookup: CDR1 SGHDT, CDR2 YYEEEE. The CDR3 is 13 amino acids. With 7 bases removed from V and 1 base from J, the gap between germline ends came to 6 bases. CDR3 region: CASVVSGANVLTF. Written as DNA, the CDR3 is TGTGCCAGCGTAGTGTCTGGGGCCAACGTCCTGACTTTC.